What follows are 23 T cell receptor beta chains derived from one specimen sequenced in a study of blood T cell repertoires in COVID-19. Using immunoSEQ multiplex PCR, the repertoire was profiled, and TCRdb retains in-frame clones only, with some absent. Of about 310,000 clones detected, 75% to 90% appear once; the ten largest clones hold approximately 2%. The sequenced material came from peripheral blood. The source is a man younger than 30 with active or convalescent COVID-19.

The rearrangement uses TRBV7-8 and TRBJ1-2; TRBD1 is a possible D gene (5 bases). This CDR3 comprises 15 residues. The germline gives CDR1 SGHVS, CDR2 FQNEAQ. V was shortened by 1 base and J by 5 bases, with 14 bases between the two germline ends. The CDR3 here is CASSLGGVGAYGYTF. CDR3 in DNA: TGTGCCAGCAGCTTAGGTGGGGTAGGGGCTTATGGCTACACCTTC.

The chain combines TRBV6-1 with TRBJ1-6, with D unresolved. This CDR3 has 12 amino acids. Trimming removed 0 bases from V and 14 bases from J, with 8 bases in between. Per germline, CDR1 MNHNS and CDR2 SASEGT. The DNA for the CDR3 is TGTGCCAGCAGTGAAGCGCGAATGGCCCTCCACTTT. It is translated as CASSEARMALHF.

The genes are TRBV18 and TRBJ2-1, with TRBD1 identical over 8 bases. The ends lost 1 base at V and 2 bases at J; junction bases unmatched: 1. Germline-derived CDR1 and CDR2 are KGHSH and LQKENI. This CDR3 contains 15 residues. This CDR3 reads CASSPRDRTYNEQFF. DNA of the CDR3: TGTGCCAGCTCACCACGGGACAGGACCTACAATGAGCAGTTCTTC.

The chain carries TRBV6-5 and TRBJ2-7, with D possibly matching TRBD1 (6 bases). This CDR3 has 14 residues. The germline V and J ends were trimmed by 4 bases and 7 bases, with 17 bases remaining between them. CDR1 and CDR2 from the germline V gene are MNHEY and SVGAGI. The CDR3 DNA is TGTGCCAGCAGTTCAATACAGGGTGCTCTGGAGCAGTACTTC. Translated, it gives CASSSIQGALEQYF.

CDR3 region: CASSLDPSGRHGYTF. The CDR3 coding sequence is TGTGCCAGCAGCTTAGATCCGTCAGGTAGACATGGCTACACCTTC. V and J are TRBV11-2 and TRBJ1-2; the D is unclear. The CDR3 consists of 15 residues. From germline, CDR1 is SGHAT and CDR2 FQNNGV. V lost 0 bases and J 6 bases, leaving 14 bases between the germline ends.

This clone was detected once. The chain carries TRBV28 and TRBJ1-3, with D possibly being TRBD1 (6 bases). V lost 6 bases and J 4 bases, leaving 16 bases between the germline ends. CDR3 length: 15 amino acids. Germline V gene lookup returns CDR1 MDHEN and CDR2 SYDVKM. For the CDR3, the DNA is TGTGCCAGCAGGATCGCGGATGGGGGCGGAAACACCATATATTTT. Translating it yields CASRIADGGGNTIYF.

V usage is TRBV7-9 and J usage is TRBJ1-2, with a possible D match to TRBD1 (5 bases). Trimming stripped 7 bases from V and 2 bases from J, with 11 bases between. Germline lookup yields CDR1 SEHNR and CDR2 FQNEAQ (reference sequence). The CDR3 runs to 13 residues. CDR3: CASIPTENYGYTF. CDR3 in DNA: TGTGCCAGCATCCCGACAGAGAACTATGGCTACACCTTC.

The rearrangement uses TRBV4-1 and TRBJ2-3; unclear D gene. This CDR3 is built from 13 residues. V dropped 1 base and J dropped 4 bases, with 6 bases sitting between them. The germline gives CDR1 MGHRA, CDR2 YSYEKL. The CDR3 is CASSQAEADTQYF. The CDR3 coding sequence is TGCGCCAGCAGCCAAGCAGAAGCAGATACGCAGTATTTT.

The chain recombines TRBV9 with TRBJ2-3; 10 bases line up with TRBD2. V dropped 1 base and J dropped 4; count of bases not matched to a gene: 6. The V gene's germline CDR1 is SGDLS and CDR2 YYNGEE. The CDR3 loop spans 16 amino acids. The CDR3 nucleotides are TGTGCCAGCAGCGTAAGAGCGGGGGGGCTTTCAGATACGCAGTATTTT. This translates into CASSVRAGGLSDTQYF.

This chain joins TRBV28 and TRBJ1-1; D not resolved. V was cut by 3 bases and J by 4 bases, with 12 bases left in between. Germline V gene lookup returns CDR1 MDHEN and CDR2 SYDVKM. The CDR3 covers 14 residues. The CDR3 loop reads CASSLGRLATEAFF. As DNA, the CDR3 is TGTGCCAGCAGTTTGGGGAGATTGGCCACTGAAGCTTTCTTT.

The gene calls are TRBV5-1 and TRBJ2-1; TRBD2 matches at 8 bases. The CDR3 is 15 amino acids. Germline V lookup: CDR1 SGHRS, CDR2 YFSETQ. V gave up 0 bases and J gave up 10 bases; unmatched junction bases: 9. The CDR3 spells CASSLVPGLGIEQFF. DNA for the CDR3: TGCGCCAGCAGCTTGGTCCCGGGACTAGGTATAGAGCAGTTCTTC. The entire variable domain, with the rest obtained from reference TRBV5-1 and TRBJ2-1, is as follows: KAGVTQTPRYLIKTRGQQVTLSCSPISGHRSVSWYQQTPGQGLQFLFEYFSETQRNKGNFPGRFSGRQFSNSRSEMNVSTLELGDSALYLCASSLVPGLGIEQFFGPGTRLTVL.

This clone has a handful of counts. This chain links TRBV19 with TRBJ1-2; possibly TRBD1 for D (6 bases). CDR1 is LNHDA and CDR2 is SQIVND in the germline V gene (reference sequence). CDR3 length: 14 amino acids. Deletions cut 6 bases from V and 4 bases from J, with 15 bases between. The CDR3 sequence is CASSWTASIYGYTF. The CDR3 bases are TGTGCCAGTAGCTGGACAGCCTCAATCTATGGCTACACCTTC. Full variable domain (missing parts from reference TRBV19 and TRBJ1-2): DGGITQSPKYLFRKEGQNVTLSCEQNLNHDAMYWYRQDPGQGLRLIYYSQIVNDFQKGDIAEGYSVSREKKESFPLTVTSAQKNPTAFYLCASSWTASIYGYTFGSGTRLTVV.

This clone occurred once. The chain combines TRBV4-1 with TRBJ2-7, with 7 nucleotides matching TRBD1. From germline, CDR1 is MGHRA and CDR2 YSYEKL. CDR3 size: 13 residues. V shed 4 bases, J shed 6 bases, and the junction held 6 bases outside the gene matches. CDR3 DNA: TGCGCCAGCAGCCTAACACAGGGGCCCGAGCAGTACTTC. Protein product: CASSLTQGPEQYF.

V gene TRBV28 combines with J gene TRBJ1-2; D might be TRBD1 (5 bases). Germline CDR1 and CDR2: MDHEN and SYDVKM. The V end lost 5 bases, the J end lost 6 bases, and 13 bases lay between the germline ends. The length of the CDR3 is 13 residues. The CDR3 loop reads CASSQDMVHGYTF. CDR3 DNA sequence: TGTGCCAGCAGTCAGGACATGGTTCATGGCTACACCTTC.

The chain employs TRBV3-1 (or the pseudogene TRBV3-2) and TRBJ2-7; possible D gene TRBD2, 6 bases. Deletions cut 4 bases from V and 3 bases from J, with 7 bases between. This CDR3 region has 12 residues. Per the germline V gene, CDR1 is LGHDT and CDR2 is YNNKEL (reference sequence). Written as DNA, the CDR3 is TGTGCCAGCAGCCGCGGGAACTACGAGCAGTACTTC. This codes for CASSRGNYEQYF.

The rearrangement links TRBV11-3 to TRBJ1-3; D not certain. CDR3 length equals 14 residues. Germline CDR1 and CDR2: SGHNT and YENEEA. Trimming took off 1 base at V and 2 bases at J, with 6 bases between the two ends. For the CDR3, the DNA is TGTGCCAGCAGCTTAGGGACTACTGGAAACACCATATATTTT. Protein product: CASSLGTTGNTIYF.

The gene calls are TRBV7-3 and TRBJ2-2; D is ambiguous. The CDR3 has 13 amino acids. V shed 5 bases and J shed 9 bases, with 13 bases lying between them. Germline V gene sequence: CDR1 SGHTA, CDR2 FQGTGA. The CDR3 sequence: CASSMSGDRELFF. In DNA form, the CDR3 reads TGTGCCAGCAGCATGTCAGGTGACCGGGAGCTGTTTTTT.

The chain carries TRBV19 and TRBJ1-2, with D perhaps TRBD1 (6 bases). This CDR3 comprises 11 residues. Trimming stripped 9 bases from V and 5 bases from J, with 10 bases between. Germline V lookup: CDR1 LNHDA, CDR2 SQIVND (reference sequence). CDR3 sequence (DNA): TGTGCCAGCGAGGGGGGGTATGGCTACACCTTC. Its protein product is CASEGGYGYTF.

The chain joins TRBV27 to TRBJ2-7; D may be TRBD2 (6 bases). In germline, CDR1 is MNHEY, CDR2 SMNVEV (reference sequence). The length of the CDR3 is 14 residues. Between the trimmed V and J ends, which lost 4 bases and 3 bases, there was a span of 13 bases. The CDR3 region is CASSSAGTLYEQYF. CDR3 in DNA: TGTGCCAGCAGTTCCGCCGGGACTCTCTACGAGCAGTACTTC.

This rearrangement joins TRBV14 to TRBJ2-1; D possibly corresponds to TRBD2 (5 bases). Germline V gives CDR1 SGHDN, CDR2 FVKESK. V was cut by 3 bases and J by 7 bases, with 13 bases left in between. This CDR3 is 14 amino acids long. The CDR3 loop is CASSHGLAANEQFF. The DNA of the CDR3 is TGTGCCAGCAGCCATGGACTGGCAGCTAATGAGCAGTTCTTC.

This clone has only a few counts. This rearrangement joins TRBV20-1 to TRBJ2-7; D gene uncertain. V lost 3 bases and J lost 5, with 23 bases in between. CDR3 length: 16 amino acids. Germline assignment: CDR1 DFQATT and CDR2 SNEGSKA (reference sequence). The chain's CDR3 is CSASVIDTLGYNEQYF. The CDR3 DNA follows: TGCAGTGCTAGTGTTATCGACACCCTCGGTTATAACGAGCAGTACTTC.

The chain is built from TRBV28 and TRBJ1-4; possibly TRBD1 for D (5 bases). Trimming removed 6 bases from V and 8 bases from J, with 16 bases in between. Per the germline V gene, CDR1 is MDHEN and CDR2 is SYDVKM. The CDR3 totals 14 residues. The CDR3 here is CASSLGGDWEKLFF. In DNA form, the CDR3 reads TGTGCCAGCAGCCTTGGGGGGGATTGGGAAAAACTGTTTTTT.

The chain combines TRBV7-3 with TRBJ2-7; TRBD2 matches 12 bases. V lost 2 bases, J lost 5 bases, and 7 bases stayed unmatched. The CDR3 loop spans 16 amino acids. Germline V gene sequence: CDR1 SGHTA, CDR2 FQGTGA. CDR3 DNA: TGTGCCAGCAGCTTACTAGCGGGAGGGTCGGTCCACGAGCAGTACTTC. Protein product: CASSLLAGGSVHEQYF.